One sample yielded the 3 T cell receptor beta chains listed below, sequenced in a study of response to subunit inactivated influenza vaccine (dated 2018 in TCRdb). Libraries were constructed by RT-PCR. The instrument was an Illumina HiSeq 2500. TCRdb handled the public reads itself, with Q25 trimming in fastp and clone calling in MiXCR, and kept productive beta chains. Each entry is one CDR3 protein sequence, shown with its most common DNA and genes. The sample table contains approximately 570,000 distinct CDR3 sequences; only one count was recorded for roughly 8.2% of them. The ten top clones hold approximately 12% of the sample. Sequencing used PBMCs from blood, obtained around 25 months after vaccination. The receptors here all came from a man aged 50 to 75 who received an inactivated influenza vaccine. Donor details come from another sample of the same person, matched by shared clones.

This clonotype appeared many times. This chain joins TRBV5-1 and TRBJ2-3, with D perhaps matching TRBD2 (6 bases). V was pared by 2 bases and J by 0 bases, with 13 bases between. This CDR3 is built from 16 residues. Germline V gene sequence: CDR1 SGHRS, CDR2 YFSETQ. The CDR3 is CASSFVAAASTDTQYF. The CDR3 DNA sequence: TGCGCCAGCAGCTTCGTAGCGGCGGCTAGCACAGATACGCAGTATTTT.

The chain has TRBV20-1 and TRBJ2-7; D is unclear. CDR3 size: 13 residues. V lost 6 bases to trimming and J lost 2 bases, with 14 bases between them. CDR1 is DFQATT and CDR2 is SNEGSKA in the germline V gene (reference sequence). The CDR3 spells CSAPAEQAYEQYF. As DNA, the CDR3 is TGCAGTGCCCCCGCGGAGCAGGCCTACGAGCAGTACTTC.

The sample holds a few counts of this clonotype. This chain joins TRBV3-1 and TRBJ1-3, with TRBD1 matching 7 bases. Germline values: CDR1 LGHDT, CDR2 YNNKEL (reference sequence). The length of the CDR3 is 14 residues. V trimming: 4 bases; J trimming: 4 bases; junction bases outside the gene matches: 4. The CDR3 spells CASSPTGYGNTIYF. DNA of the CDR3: TGTGCCAGCAGCCCGACAGGGTACGGAAACACCATATATTTT.